This entry is about one TCR beta chain. Its antigen is unknown. The CDR3 consists of 14 residues. In germline, CDR1 is MNHEY, CDR2 SMNVEV (reference sequence). The V end was cut by 5 bases, the J end by 4 bases, with 12 bases between. The authors incorporated unique molecular identifiers into the TCR beta cDNA libraries. T cells, about 0.9 to 10 million of them, yielded approximately 500,000 cDNA molecules. TCRdb used MiXCR to reprocess the PCR reads, holding one entry per CDR3 protein. In the table there are roughly 870,000 distinct CDR3 sequences, roughly half of which are singletons. The data originate from a study of post-analysis software for immune sequencing data. As for the study in general: Patients had relapsing-remitting, secondary progressive or progressive-relapsing multiple sclerosis; some lacked subtype.

Study results and caveats: Samples sharing a preparation batch grouped tightly together when assessed by F measure. In patients, TRBV5-6, TRBV5-1 and TRBV20-1 belonged to four or five TRBV segments found more frequently than in controls. Normalized Chao1 diversity in multiple sclerosis patients fell significantly below that of controls.

The sequence was collected from a girl aged 5-17 years with multiple sclerosis. The chain recombines TRBV27 with TRBJ2-1; D gene unclear. What was sequenced was blood. The CDR3 protein is CASSLSAVYNEQFF. In DNA form, the CDR3 reads TGTGCCAGCAGTCTCTCCGCGGTTTACAATGAGCAGTTCTTC.